This is a list of T cell receptor beta chains from one sample in a study of T cell responses to AZD1222 COVID-19 vaccine. TCRdb keeps only in-frame clones here, not all; method: immunoSEQ multiplex PCR. The top ten hold about 5.9% of the sample, which has about 150,000 clones, roughly 87% seen once. The material sequenced was peripheral blood, taken 28 days after the second AZD1222 dose. Receptors originate from an adult who received the AZD1222 COVID-19 vaccine. CDR3s include the opening cysteine and the closing phenylalanine or tryptophan. Each record gives: V gene, J gene, CDR3 protein.

V gene: TRBV12-3/TRBV12-4
J gene: TRBJ1-2
CDR3 protein: CASTPGGNYGYTF

V gene: TRBV21-1
J gene: TRBJ1-1
CDR3 protein: CASSPPTWGVSTEAFF

V gene: TRBV12-3/TRBV12-4
J gene: TRBJ1-6
CDR3 protein: CASSLAVLGALHF

V gene: TRBV7-9
J gene: TRBJ1-2
CDR3 protein: CASSPSGLEWNYGYTF

V gene: TRBV5-1
J gene: TRBJ1-4
CDR3 protein: CASSSGRTNEKLFF

V gene: TRBV19
J gene: TRBJ2-3
CDR3 protein: CASSIVASGSTDTQYF

V gene: TRBV7-2
J gene: TRBJ1-5
CDR3 protein: CASSPRDRNQPQHF

V gene: TRBV28
J gene: TRBJ1-2
CDR3 protein: CASSFKYGYTF

V gene: TRBV12-1
J gene: TRBJ2-3
CDR3 protein: CASSLSPPRLKDRGHEPGTDTQYF

V gene: TRBV5-1
J gene: TRBJ1-5
CDR3 protein: CASSLAGQGHQPQHF

V gene: TRBV7-9
J gene: TRBJ1-2
CDR3 protein: CASSSPGEVYGYTF

V gene: TRBV12-3/TRBV12-4
J gene: TRBJ1-5
CDR3 protein: CASSFGGGQPQHF

V gene: TRBV2
J gene: TRBJ1-1
CDR3 protein: CASRVQGGTEAFF

V gene: TRBV10-1
J gene: TRBJ1-3
CDR3 protein: CASSAHSGNTIYF

V gene: TRBV2
J gene: TRBJ2-2
CDR3 protein: CASSLRTSGSTGELFF

V gene: TRBV7-6
J gene: TRBJ1-2
CDR3 protein: CASSPDMDRGDGYTF

V gene: TRBV28
J gene: TRBJ2-1
CDR3 protein: CASISLLTSGRVYEQFF

V gene: TRBV18
J gene: TRBJ1-6
CDR3 protein: CASSPQYRESSPLHF

V gene: TRBV6-5
J gene: TRBJ1-3
CDR3 protein: CASSPSDTIYF

V gene: TRBV2
J gene: TRBJ2-2
CDR3 protein: CASSPLAGADTGELFF